This entry lists 21 T cell receptor beta chains sequenced from one sample in a study of blood T cell repertoires in COVID-19. Clones were read by immunoSEQ multiplex PCR, and TCRdb kept only the in-frame ones, dropping some. The repertoire consists of 110,000 or so clones, with approximately 81% occurring once and the leading ten covering approximately 13%. Sequencing was carried out using peripheral blood. These receptors were taken from a human donor in a cohort sampled during active COVID-19.

J is TRBJ2-5 and V is TRBV5-4; 14 nucleotides match TRBD2. CDR3 length: 16 amino acids. The junction had 6 bases not matched to a gene; V was cut back by 3 bases and J by 5 bases. The germline V gene has CDR1 SGHNT and CDR2 YYREEE (reference sequence). The CDR3 sequence: CASSSGLAGGPETQYF. In DNA form, the CDR3 reads TGTGCCAGCAGCTCCGGACTAGCGGGGGGCCCGGAGACCCAGTACTTC.

The V gene is TRBV6-1, the J gene TRBJ1-6, with 7 bases matching TRBD1. Per germline, CDR1 MNHNS and CDR2 SASEGT. The junction had 7 bases not matched to a gene; V was cut back by 2 bases and J by 6 bases. The CDR3 is 16 amino acids. The CDR3 DNA sequence: TGTGCCAGCAGTGAAAGAGGGGGCTTAAGTAATTCACCCCTCCACTTT. This sequence encodes CASSERGGLSNSPLHF.

The chain links TRBV19 to TRBJ1-6, with a tentative D call TRBD1 (5 bases). The CDR3 loop spans 16 amino acids. The germline V gene has CDR1 LNHDA and CDR2 SQIVND (reference sequence). V was shortened by 3 bases and J by 0 bases, with 9 bases between the two germline ends. CDR3 bases: TGTGCCAGTAGTATCGGGGGGGGCTCCTATAATTCACCCCTCCACTTT. Its translation is CASSIGGGSYNSPLHF.

This sequence joins TRBV7-2 and TRBJ1-5; D is undetermined. The CDR3 has 15 residues. Germline V gene sequence: CDR1 SGHTA, CDR2 FQGNSA. The ends were cut back, 4 bases at V and 3 bases at J, with 13 bases in the middle. This CDR3 reads CASSSQDGDNQPQHF. In DNA, the CDR3 is TGTGCCAGCAGCTCGCAGGACGGGGACAATCAGCCCCAGCATTTT. The full variable domain, rest sourced from reference TRBV7-2 and TRBJ1-5, is GAGVSQSPSNKVTEKGKDVELRCDPISGHTALYWYRQSLGQGLEFLIYFQGNSAPDKSGLPSDRFSAERTGGSVSTLTIQRTQQEDSAVYLCASSSQDGDNQPQHFGDGTRLSIL.

The rearrangement uses TRBV28 and TRBJ2-1, with TRBD2 identical over 8 bases. Unmatched junction bases numbered 4, after V lost 2 bases and J lost 4 bases. The CDR3 has 15 amino acids. Germline assignment: CDR1 MDHEN and CDR2 SYDVKM. CDR3 protein: CASSLRQRGYNEQFF. In nucleotides, the CDR3 is TGTGCCAGCAGTTTAAGACAGCGGGGGTACAATGAGCAGTTCTTC. Full variable domain (rest looked up from reference TRBV28 and TRBJ2-1): DVKVTQSSRYLVKRTGEKVFLECVQDMDHENMFWYRQDPGLGLRLIYFSYDVKMKEKGDIPEGYSVSREKKERFSLILESASTNQTSMYLCASSLRQRGYNEQFFGPGTRLTVL.

The chain combines TRBV11-3 with TRBJ1-2; 9 bases agree with TRBD1. Germline loops: CDR1 SGHNT, CDR2 YENEEA. With V trimmed by 6 bases and J by 7 bases, 3 bases remained unmatched. The CDR3 is made up of 12 amino acids. This CDR3 is CASRDRGFGYTF. The CDR3 DNA sequence: TGTGCCAGCAGGGACAGGGGCTTTGGCTACACCTTC.

This clone has just a few counts. DNA for the CDR3: TGTGCCAGCAGCGCAAATTCCGGACAGCCTCGGAGTGGCTACACCTTC. Protein sequence: CASSANSGQPRSGYTF. The chain recombines TRBV9 with TRBJ1-2; D is perhaps TRBD1 (6 bases). V lost 3 bases and J lost 7, with 22 bases in between. This CDR3 has 16 residues. Germline V gene lookup returns CDR1 SGDLS and CDR2 YYNGEE.

V gene TRBV7-2 combines with J gene TRBJ2-1, with D perhaps matching TRBD2 (6 bases). This CDR3 contains 17 residues. V shed 1 base and J shed 4 bases, with 17 bases lying between them. Germline V gives CDR1 SGHTA, CDR2 FQGNSA. The CDR3 here is CASSLGQGGGVYNEQFF. For the CDR3, the DNA is TGTGCCAGCAGCTTAGGGCAGGGAGGTGGGGTATACAATGAGCAGTTCTTC.

The chain carries TRBV6-2 or TRBV6-3 and TRBJ1-6, with 10 positions matching TRBD1. Germline assignment: CDR1 MNHEY and CDR2 SVGEGT. The CDR3 length is 15 residues. J gave up 10 bases and V 6 bases, and 9 bases lay outside the gene matches. CDR3 amino acids: CASSDRGTGVSPLHF. The CDR3 coding sequence is TGTGCCAGCAGCGACCGTGGGACAGGGGTGTCACCCCTCCACTTT.

A single count supports this clone. J is TRBJ2-3 and V is TRBV6-2 or TRBV6-3; 8 bases line up with TRBD2. Unmatched junction bases numbered 15, after V lost 2 bases and J lost 8 bases. The germline V gene encodes CDR1 MNHEY and CDR2 SVGEGT. CDR3 length equals 17 residues. CDR3 sequence reads: CASSYPRRGDGQGTQYF. DNA of the CDR3: TGTGCCAGCAGTTACCCCCGGCGGGGGGATGGCCAGGGTACGCAGTATTTT.

V gene TRBV28 combines with J gene TRBJ2-3; D is uncertain. V was clipped by 6 bases and J by 4 bases, with 11 bases between them. Germline CDR1 and CDR2: MDHEN and SYDVKM. This CDR3 is 13 amino acids long. The CDR3 nucleotides read TGTGCCAGCAGGGGCCCCCGCCCAGATACGCAGTATTTT. Protein sequence: CASRGPRPDTQYF.

This chain connects TRBV6-2 or TRBV6-3 to TRBJ2-1; the match to TRBD2 covers 10 bases. CDR1 MNHEY and CDR2 SVGEGT come from the germline V gene. After removal of 6 bases from V and 7 bases from J, the junction contained 15 bases not matched to a gene. This CDR3 has 17 residues. The CDR3 loop reads CASSPQRLAGAHNEQFF. DNA for the CDR3: TGTGCCAGCAGCCCCCAGCGCCTAGCGGGGGCGCATAATGAGCAGTTCTTC.

The genes are TRBV5-6 and TRBJ1-6; D unresolved. Trimming took off 7 bases at V and 0 bases at J, with 5 bases between the two ends. Germline loops: CDR1 SGHDT, CDR2 YYEEEE. This CDR3 spans 13 amino acids. CDR3: CASSSSYNSPLHF. The CDR3 nucleotides read TGTGCCAGCTCGAGCTCCTATAATTCACCCCTCCACTTT.

This clone was counted a single time. The rearrangement links TRBV7-2 to TRBJ1-5; no reliable D call. Germline V lookup: CDR1 SGHTA, CDR2 FQGNSA. CDR3 length: 15 residues. Trimming removed 4 bases from V and 0 bases from J, with 10 bases in between. The CDR3 loop reads CASSSGVYSNQPQHF. The CDR3 coding sequence is TGTGCCAGCAGCTCGGGAGTATATAGCAATCAGCCCCAGCATTTT.

The chain uses TRBV3-1 (or the pseudogene TRBV3-2) and TRBJ2-1, with TRBD1 matching 9 bases. CDR1 and CDR2 (germline): LGHDT, YNNKEL (reference sequence). The CDR3 has 14 amino acids. Trimming took 6 bases from V and 6 from J; bases not matched to a gene: 6. In nucleotides, the CDR3 is TGTGCCAGCAGACCACAGGGGGCTCGCAATGAGCAGTTCTTC. This sequence encodes CASRPQGARNEQFF.

The chain employs TRBV20-1 and TRBJ1-1, with no clear D. Germline CDR1 reads DFQATT; CDR2 reads SNEGSKA (reference sequence). The V and J ends lost 6 bases and 1 base respectively, with 6 bases between them. The CDR3 spans 11 residues. The CDR3 reads CSAQKNTEAFF. The CDR3 region has the DNA TGCAGTGCCCAGAAGAACACTGAAGCTTTCTTT.

The chain combines TRBV18 with TRBJ1-1; possible D gene TRBD1, 5 bases. This CDR3 spans 15 amino acids. Germline V gives CDR1 KGHSH, CDR2 LQKENI. V was pared by 6 bases and J by 3 bases, with 17 bases between. Here the CDR3 reads CASSLRAGGDTEAFF. For the CDR3, the DNA is TGTGCCAGCTCCCTCCGAGCGGGGGGGGACACTGAAGCTTTCTTT. The variable domain in full, completed from reference TRBV18 and TRBJ1-1, reads NAGVMQNPRHLVRRRGQEARLRCSPMKGHSHVYWYRQLPEEGLKFMVYLQKENIIDESGMPKERFSAEFPKEGPSILRIQQVVRGDSAAYFCASSLRAGGDTEAFFGQGTRLTVV.

The CDR3 DNA reads TGTGCCACCAGCAGACCGGGACTAGCGGGACCCTCCGGAGGGCAGTATTTT. Its translation: CATSRPGLAGPSGGQYF. The rearrangement uses TRBV15 and TRBJ2-3; 13 positions agree with TRBD2. The CDR3 length is 17 residues. Per the germline V gene, CDR1 is LNHNV and CDR2 is YYDKDF (reference sequence). V was pared by 2 bases and J by 11 bases, with 13 bases of the junction left unmatched.

Here the CDR3 reads CASSSPLVSTEAFF. In DNA form, the CDR3 reads TGTGCCAGTAGTTCCCCCCTGGTGAGCACTGAAGCTTTCTTT. The rearrangement uses TRBV19 and TRBJ1-1, with D unresolved. The length of the CDR3 is 14 residues. CDR1 and CDR2 from the germline V gene are LNHDA and SQIVND (reference sequence). Trimming stripped 5 bases from V and 4 bases from J, with 14 bases between. The variable domain in full, with the rest retrieved from reference TRBV19 and TRBJ1-1, is DGGITQSPKYLFRKEGQNVTLSCEQNLNHDAMYWYRQDPGQGLRLIYYSQIVNDFQKGDIAEGYSVSREKKESFPLTVTSAQKNPTAFYLCASSSPLVSTEAFFGQGTRLTVV.

The J gene is TRBJ2-1, the V gene TRBV15; tentatively, D is TRBD1 (6 bases). The CDR3 loop spans 15 amino acids. Germline V gives CDR1 LNHNV, CDR2 YYDKDF (reference sequence). V was cut by 5 bases and J by 0 bases, with 11 bases left in between. CDR3 region: CATSYFRGSYNEQFF. The CDR3 nucleotides are TGTGCCACCAGCTATTTCAGGGGCTCCTACAATGAGCAGTTCTTC.

The rearrangement links TRBV28 to TRBJ2-6, with TRBD2 as a possible D gene (6 bases). Germline V gene sequence: CDR1 MDHEN, CDR2 SYDVKM. The CDR3 totals 16 residues. V lost 5 bases and J lost 2, with 13 bases in between. DNA for the CDR3: TGTGCCAGCAGTCGCGGATGGGGGGCTGGGGCCAACGTCCTGACTTTC. Translating gives CASSRGWGAGANVLTF.